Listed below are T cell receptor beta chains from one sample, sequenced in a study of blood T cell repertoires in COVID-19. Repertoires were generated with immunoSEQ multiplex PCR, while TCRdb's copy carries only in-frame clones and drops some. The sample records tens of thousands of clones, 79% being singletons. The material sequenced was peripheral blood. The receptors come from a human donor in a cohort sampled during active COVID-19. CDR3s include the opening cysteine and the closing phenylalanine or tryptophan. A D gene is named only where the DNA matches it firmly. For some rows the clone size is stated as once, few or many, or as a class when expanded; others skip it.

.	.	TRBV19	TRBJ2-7	TGTGCCAGTAGTATCCTCGGGGGTCGCGCCGAGCAGTACTTC	CASSILGGRAEQYF
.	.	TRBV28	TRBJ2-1	TGTGCCAGCAGTTTTTATTTTTCGGGTGGAGGGAATGAGCAGTTCTTC	CASSFYFSGGGNEQFF
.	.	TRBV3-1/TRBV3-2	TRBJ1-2	TGTGCCAGCAGCCAAGGGGACTCTCTTGGCTACACCTTC	CASSQGDSLGYTF
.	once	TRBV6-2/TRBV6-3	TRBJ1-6	TGTGCCAGCAGTTCGCAGGATAATTCACCCCTCCACTTT	CASSSQDNSPLHF
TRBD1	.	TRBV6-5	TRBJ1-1	TGTGCCAGCAGCACAGGGGTTACTGAAGCTTTCTTT	CASSTGVTEAFF
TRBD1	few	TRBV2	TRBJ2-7	TGTGCCAGCAGAGTCCCATGGACAGGGAGTTCCTACGAGCAGTACTTC	CASRVPWTGSSYEQYF
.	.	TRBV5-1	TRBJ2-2	TGCGCCAGCCTGCCGGGACTCAACACCGGGGAGCTGTTTTTT	CASLPGLNTGELFF
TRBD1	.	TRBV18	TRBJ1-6	TGTGCCAGCTCACCGGGACAGGGGAATTCACCCCTCCACTTT	CASSPGQGNSPLHF
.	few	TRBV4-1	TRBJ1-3	TGCGCCAGCAGCCAAATACAGGTCTCTGGAAACACCATATATTTT	CASSQIQVSGNTIYF
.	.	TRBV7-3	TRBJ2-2	TGTGCCAGCAGCCGCGGTGCGACGGACGGGGAGCTGTTTTTT	CASSRGATDGELFF
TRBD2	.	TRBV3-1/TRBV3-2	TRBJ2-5	TGTGCCAGCAGCGGGGGGGTAGCGGGACGAGAGACCCAGTACTTC	CASSGGVAGRETQYF
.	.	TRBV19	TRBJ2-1	TGTGCCAGTAGAGACGGCTCTCGGGACAATGAGCAGTTCTTC	CASRDGSRDNEQFF
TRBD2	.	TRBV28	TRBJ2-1	TGTGCCAGCAGTTTAGGGACTAGCGGGAGCTCCTACAATGAGCAGTTCTTC	CASSLGTSGSSYNEQFF
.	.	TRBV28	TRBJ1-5	TGTGCCACCCGCCGGTTAGAGATTCAGCCCCAGCATTTT	CATRRLEIQPQHF
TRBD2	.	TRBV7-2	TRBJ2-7	TGTGCCAGCAGCCCAGGGACTAGCGGGACTTACGAGCAGTACTTC	CASSPGTSGTYEQYF
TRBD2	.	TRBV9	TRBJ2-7	TGTGCCAGCAGGTCCCGGCGACTAGCGGTGCGCTACGAGCAGTACTTC	CASRSRRLAVRYEQYF
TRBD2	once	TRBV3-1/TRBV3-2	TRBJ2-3	TGTGCCAGCAGCAGGACTAGTGTACAGTATTTT	CASSRTSVQYF
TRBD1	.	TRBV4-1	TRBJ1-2	TGCGCCAGCAGCCAAGTTCCCCCAGGACAGGGGGCATATGGCTACACCTTC	CASSQVPPGQGAYGYTF
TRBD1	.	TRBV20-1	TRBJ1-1	TGCAGTGCTAGTAGTACAGGGGGTCGGACTGAAGCTTTCTTT	CSASSTGGRTEAFF
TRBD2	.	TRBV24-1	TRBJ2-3	TGTGCCACCAGTGATTTGGGTAGCGGGAGCACAGATACGCAGTATTTT	CATSDLGSGSTDTQYF
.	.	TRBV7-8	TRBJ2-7	TGTGCCAGCAGCTTTGCGGGGGAGCAGTACTTC	CASSFAGEQYF
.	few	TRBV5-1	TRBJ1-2	TGCGCCAGCAGCTTGGCCCAACGGGGGGGGGCCGGTGGCTACACCTTC	CASSLAQRGGAGGYTF
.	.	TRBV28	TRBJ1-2	TGTGCCAGCAGTTTCAGCCGGAGCTATGGCTACACCTTC	CASSFSRSYGYTF
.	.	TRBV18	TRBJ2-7	TGTGCCAGCTCACGGACCCGGGACTTCAGCTACGAGCAGTACTTC	CASSRTRDFSYEQYF
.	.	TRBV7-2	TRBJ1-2	TGTGCCAGCAGCACGCGGACGGGGGAGGGTGGCTACACCTTC	CASSTRTGEGGYTF
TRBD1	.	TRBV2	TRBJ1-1	TGTGCCAGCAGATTCCGGGACAGGGGTGCTGAAGCTTTCTTT	CASRFRDRGAEAFF
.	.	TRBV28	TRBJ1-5	TGTGCCAGCAGACCTCAGGGGTGGGGTCAGCCCCAGCATTTT	CASRPQGWGQPQHF
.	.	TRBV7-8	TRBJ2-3	TGTGCCAGCAGCTTAGTTGTTAGCGCGGGCACAGATACGCAGTATTTT	CASSLVVSAGTDTQYF
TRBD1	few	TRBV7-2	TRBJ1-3	TGTGCCAGCAGCTTAGACAGGGGGCCTGGAAACACCATATATTTT	CASSLDRGPGNTIYF
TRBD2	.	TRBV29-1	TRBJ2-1	TGCAGCGTTTACACGGGACTAGTTGACAATGAGCAGTTCTTC	CSVYTGLVDNEQFF
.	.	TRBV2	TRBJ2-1	TGTGCCAGCAGTGAGGTGACTAGCTACAATGAGCAGTTCTTC	CASSEVTSYNEQFF
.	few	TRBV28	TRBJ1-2	TGTGCCAGCAGTTTTCCGGGAAGCTATGGCTACACCTTC	CASSFPGSYGYTF
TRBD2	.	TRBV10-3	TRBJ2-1	TGTGCCATCAGTGAGAGTACGGGAGGCGGCGGTGAGCAGTTCTTC	CAISESTGGGGEQFF
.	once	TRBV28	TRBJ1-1	TGTGCCAGCAGGGACAGCTACACTGAAGCTTTCTTT	CASRDSYTEAFF
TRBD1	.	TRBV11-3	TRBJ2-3	TGTGCCAGTTCACAGGGGGCCAGCACAGATACGCAGTATTTT	CASSQGASTDTQYF
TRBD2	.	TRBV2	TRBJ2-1	TGTGCCAGCAGGCTAGCGGCCTCCTACAATGAGCAGTTCTTC	CASRLAASYNEQFF
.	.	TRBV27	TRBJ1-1	TGTGCCAGCAGTTTAGACGGGATGAACACTGAAGCTTTCTTT	CASSLDGMNTEAFF
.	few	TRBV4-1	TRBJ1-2	TGCGCCAGCAGCCAAGCAGCAGGGAAGTATGGCTACACCTTC	CASSQAAGKYGYTF
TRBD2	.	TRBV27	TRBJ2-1	TGTGCCAGCAACCTAGCGGGAGCGTCCTACAATGAGCAGTTCTTC	CASNLAGASYNEQFF
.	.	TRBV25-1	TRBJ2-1	TGTGCCAGCAGTGAATACAGGAATGAGCAGTTCTTC	CASSEYRNEQFF
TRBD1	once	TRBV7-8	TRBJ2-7	TGTGCCAGCACGAAACTCCCCGGGACAGGGCACTACGAGCAGTACTTC	CASTKLPGTGHYEQYF
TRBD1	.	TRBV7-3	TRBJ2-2	TGTGCCAGCAGCTTAAGACAGGGGGCTGTCGGGGAGCTGTTTTTT	CASSLRQGAVGELFF
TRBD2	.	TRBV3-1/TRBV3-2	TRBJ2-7	TGTGCCAGCAGCCAAGATGGGCTAGCGGGGGTACGATCATTC	CASSQDGLAGVRSF
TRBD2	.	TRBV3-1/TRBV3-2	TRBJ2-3	TGTGCCAGCAGCCAAGAGGTGGGGGGACTAGGAGAAGATACGCAGTATTTT	CASSQEVGGLGEDTQYF
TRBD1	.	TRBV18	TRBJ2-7	TGTGCCAGCTCACCACGGACAGGGAATTACGAGCAGTACTTC	CASSPRTGNYEQYF
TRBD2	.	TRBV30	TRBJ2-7	TGTGCCTGGAGAGGACTAGCGGGAGCGAGAAGGGTGGACTTC	CAWRGLAGARRVDF
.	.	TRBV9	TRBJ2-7	TGTGCCAGCAGCGTAGACAGCTCCTACGAGCAGTACTTC	CASSVDSSYEQYF
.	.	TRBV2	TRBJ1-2	TGTGCCAGCAGTGAAGTCCGGGGTGCGGGCTACACCTTC	CASSEVRGAGYTF